This T cell receptor (beta chain) came from a study of Graves' ophthalmopathy and Graves' hyperthyroidism. Whole-study results and caveats: Using 13 signatures, a model distinguished ophthalmopathy from stable hyperthyroidism, reaching about 85% sensitivity and roughly 80% specificity. Thyroid clonotypes that were expanded above 0.001 frequency mostly also appeared in blood.

This clonotype was seen at least ten times. The target antigen is unknown. Amplification of the TCR beta CDR3 regions used RNA transcripts (as template). The first-round RT-PCR employed HTBI primers together with the Qiagen OneStep RT-PCR kit. A multiplex PCR was then performed as the second round. TCRdb re-called the multiplex PCR reads through MiXCR, storing one row per CDR3 protein. The top ten hold roughly 1.4% of the sample, which has a few hundred thousand distinct CDR3 sequences, around 20% seen once. CAS ≥3, NOSPECS ≥4, moderate-to-severe activity and duration under 3 months marked donors with ophthalmopathy. Clinical symptoms, serum thyroxine, TRAb, thyroid ultrasound and orbital computed tomography determined diagnosis. V was clipped by 2 bases and J by 3 bases, with 13 bases between them. In germline, CDR1 is SGHTA, CDR2 FQGTGA. This CDR3 comprises 15 residues.

The sequence was obtained from a woman in her late teens or twenties with Graves' ophthalmopathy. The sequencing input was peripheral blood. The rearrangement links TRBV7-3 to TRBJ2-5; tentative D call: TRBD2 (6 bases). CDR3 in DNA: TGTGCCAGCAGCTTAGGGCAGACGGGGGAAGAGACCCAGTACTTC. Protein sequence: CASSLGQTGEETQYF.